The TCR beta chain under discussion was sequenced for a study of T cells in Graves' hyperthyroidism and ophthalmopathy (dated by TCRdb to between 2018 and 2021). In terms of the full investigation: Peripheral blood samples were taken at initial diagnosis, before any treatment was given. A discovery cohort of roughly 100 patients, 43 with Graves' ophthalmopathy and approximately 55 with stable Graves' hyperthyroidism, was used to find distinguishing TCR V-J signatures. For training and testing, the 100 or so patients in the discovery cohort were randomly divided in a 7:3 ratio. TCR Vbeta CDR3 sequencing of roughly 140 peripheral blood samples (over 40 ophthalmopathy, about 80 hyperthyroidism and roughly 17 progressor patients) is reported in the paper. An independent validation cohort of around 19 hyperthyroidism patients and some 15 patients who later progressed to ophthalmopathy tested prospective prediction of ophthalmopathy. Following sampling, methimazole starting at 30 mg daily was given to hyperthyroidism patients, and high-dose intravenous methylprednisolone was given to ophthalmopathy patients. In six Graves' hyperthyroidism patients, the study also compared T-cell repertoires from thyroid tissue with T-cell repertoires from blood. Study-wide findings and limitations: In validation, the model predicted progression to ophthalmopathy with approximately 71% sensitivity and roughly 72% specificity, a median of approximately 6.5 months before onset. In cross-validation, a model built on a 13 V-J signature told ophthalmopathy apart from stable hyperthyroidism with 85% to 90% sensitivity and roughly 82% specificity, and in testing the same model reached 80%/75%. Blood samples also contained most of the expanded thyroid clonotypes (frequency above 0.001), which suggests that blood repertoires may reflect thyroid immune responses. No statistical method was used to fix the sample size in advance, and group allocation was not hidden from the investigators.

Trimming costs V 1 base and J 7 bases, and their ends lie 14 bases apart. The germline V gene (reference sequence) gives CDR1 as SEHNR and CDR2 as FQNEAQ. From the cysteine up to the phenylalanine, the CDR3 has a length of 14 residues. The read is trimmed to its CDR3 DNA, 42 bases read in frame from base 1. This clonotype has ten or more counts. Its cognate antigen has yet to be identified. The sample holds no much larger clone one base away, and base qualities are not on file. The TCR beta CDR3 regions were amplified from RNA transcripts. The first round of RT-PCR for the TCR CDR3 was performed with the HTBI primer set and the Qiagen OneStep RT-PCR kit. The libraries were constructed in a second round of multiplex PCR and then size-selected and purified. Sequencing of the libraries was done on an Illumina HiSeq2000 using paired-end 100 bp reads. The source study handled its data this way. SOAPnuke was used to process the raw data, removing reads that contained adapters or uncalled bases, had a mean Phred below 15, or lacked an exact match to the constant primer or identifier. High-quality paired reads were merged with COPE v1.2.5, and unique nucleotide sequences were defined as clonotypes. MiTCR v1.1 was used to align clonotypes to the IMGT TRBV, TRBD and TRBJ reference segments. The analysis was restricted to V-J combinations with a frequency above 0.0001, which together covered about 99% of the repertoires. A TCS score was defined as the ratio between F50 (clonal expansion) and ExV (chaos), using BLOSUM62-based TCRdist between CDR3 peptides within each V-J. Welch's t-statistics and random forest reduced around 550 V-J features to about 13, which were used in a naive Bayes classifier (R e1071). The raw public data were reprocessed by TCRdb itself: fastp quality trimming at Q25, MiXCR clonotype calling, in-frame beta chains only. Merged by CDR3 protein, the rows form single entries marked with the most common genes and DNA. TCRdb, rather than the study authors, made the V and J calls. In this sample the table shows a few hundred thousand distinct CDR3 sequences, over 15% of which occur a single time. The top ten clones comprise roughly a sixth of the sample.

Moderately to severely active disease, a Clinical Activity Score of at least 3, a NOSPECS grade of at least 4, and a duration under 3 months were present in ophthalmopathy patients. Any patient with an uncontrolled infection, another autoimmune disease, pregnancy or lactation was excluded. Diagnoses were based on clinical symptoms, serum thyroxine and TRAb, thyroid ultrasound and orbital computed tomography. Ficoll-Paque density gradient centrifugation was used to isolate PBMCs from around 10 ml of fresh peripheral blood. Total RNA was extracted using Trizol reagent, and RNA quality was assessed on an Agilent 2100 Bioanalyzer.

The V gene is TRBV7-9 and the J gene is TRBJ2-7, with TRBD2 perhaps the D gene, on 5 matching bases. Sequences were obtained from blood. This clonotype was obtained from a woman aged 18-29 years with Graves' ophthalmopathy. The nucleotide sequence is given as TGTGCCAGCAGCTTAGGAGAGGGTCCGGGTGAGCAGTACTTC. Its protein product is CASSLGEGPGEQYF.